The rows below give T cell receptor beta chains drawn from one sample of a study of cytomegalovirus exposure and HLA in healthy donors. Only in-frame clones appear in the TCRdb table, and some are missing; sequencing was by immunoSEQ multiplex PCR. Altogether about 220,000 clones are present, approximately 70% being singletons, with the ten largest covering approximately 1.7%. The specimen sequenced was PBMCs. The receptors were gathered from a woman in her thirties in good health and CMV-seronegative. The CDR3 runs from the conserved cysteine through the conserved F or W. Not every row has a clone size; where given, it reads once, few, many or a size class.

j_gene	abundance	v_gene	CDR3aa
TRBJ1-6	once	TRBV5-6	CASSLGRVVDYNSPLHF
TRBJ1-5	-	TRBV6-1	CASSGGGTPSQHF
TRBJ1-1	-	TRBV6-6	CASMKDRAREAFF
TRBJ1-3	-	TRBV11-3	CASSLALQVHSGNTIYF
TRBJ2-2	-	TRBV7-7	CASSPTTGLTGELFF
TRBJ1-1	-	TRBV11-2	CASSPVSEAFF
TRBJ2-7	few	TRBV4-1	CASSQEKLTSGFSYEQYF
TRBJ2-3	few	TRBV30	CAQSPPGRGLTDTQYF
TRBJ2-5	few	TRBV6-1	CASSVGQKETQYF
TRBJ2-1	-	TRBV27	CAISFVGTGALWYNEQFF
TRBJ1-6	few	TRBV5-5	CASSSPGTGHNSPLHF
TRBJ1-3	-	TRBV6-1	CASSEQLQDSGNTIYF
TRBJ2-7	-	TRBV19	CASSIDRTGEQYF
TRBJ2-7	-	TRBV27	CASSLGLAAYEQYF
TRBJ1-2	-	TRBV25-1	CASSEYRDRNYGYTF
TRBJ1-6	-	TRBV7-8	CASSSTVDNSPLHF
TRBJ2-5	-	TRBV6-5	CASSYSIIRSQETQYF
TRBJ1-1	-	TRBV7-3	CASSRGSGTEAFF
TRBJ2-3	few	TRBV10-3	CAISVGGTGELDTQYF
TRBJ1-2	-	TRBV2	CASSEEEVEDLINYGYTF
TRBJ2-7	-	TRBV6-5	CASSPGQGTTEQYF
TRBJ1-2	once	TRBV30	CVWTDGTVDPPNYGYTF
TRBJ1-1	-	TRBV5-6	CASIFRRNTEAFF
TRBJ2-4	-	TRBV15	CAISREGKRPLAKNIQYF
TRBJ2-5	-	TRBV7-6	CASSSMWGASRGGPETQYF
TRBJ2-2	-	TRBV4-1	CASSQESSGNTGELFF
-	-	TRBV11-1	CASSLTSGTYEQYF
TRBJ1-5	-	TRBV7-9	CASSREEPPQHF
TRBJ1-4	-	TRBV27	CASSRRQGGYSENLFF
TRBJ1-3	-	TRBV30	CAWSVSRAGNTIYF
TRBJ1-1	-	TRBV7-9	CSSSLLNTEAFF
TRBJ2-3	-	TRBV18	CASSPRLAGPTDTQYF
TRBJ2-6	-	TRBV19	CASSIDNPGDSGANVLTF
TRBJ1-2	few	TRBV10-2	CASSPGTDNYGYTF
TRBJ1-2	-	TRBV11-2	CASSSGQNYGYTF
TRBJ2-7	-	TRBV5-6	CASTIGGAGEQYF
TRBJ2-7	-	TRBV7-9	CSSSIGQTYEQYF
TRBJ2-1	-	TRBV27	CASSPLAGGGNEQFF
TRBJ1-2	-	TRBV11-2	CASSSGQDPGYTF
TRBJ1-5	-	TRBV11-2	CASSPGTVSNQPQHF
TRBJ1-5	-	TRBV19	CASSGTLNQPQHF
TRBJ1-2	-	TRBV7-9	CASSRGTGGSSGYTF
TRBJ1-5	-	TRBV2	CASSALDRSNQPQHF
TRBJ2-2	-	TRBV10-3	CAISESQGTGELFF
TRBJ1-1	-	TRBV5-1	CASSTRTQGNKNTEAFF
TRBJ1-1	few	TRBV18	CASSPQTQNTEAFF
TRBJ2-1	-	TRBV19	CASSIAGGPRSYNEQFF
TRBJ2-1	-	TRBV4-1	CASSQERTSAHNEQFF
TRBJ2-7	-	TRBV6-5	CASTLGAGKAYEQYF